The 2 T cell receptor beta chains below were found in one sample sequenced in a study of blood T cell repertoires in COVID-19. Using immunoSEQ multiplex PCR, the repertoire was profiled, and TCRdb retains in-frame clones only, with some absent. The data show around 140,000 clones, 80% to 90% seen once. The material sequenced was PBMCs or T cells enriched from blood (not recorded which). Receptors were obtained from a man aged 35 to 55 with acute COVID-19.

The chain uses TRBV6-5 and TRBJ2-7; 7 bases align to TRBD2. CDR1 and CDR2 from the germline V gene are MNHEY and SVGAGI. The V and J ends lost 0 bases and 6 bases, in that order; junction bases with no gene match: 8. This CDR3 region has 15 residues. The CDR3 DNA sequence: TGTGCCAGCAGTTACTCGGCGGGGGTACTTTCCGAGCAGTACTTC. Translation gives CASSYSAGVLSEQYF.

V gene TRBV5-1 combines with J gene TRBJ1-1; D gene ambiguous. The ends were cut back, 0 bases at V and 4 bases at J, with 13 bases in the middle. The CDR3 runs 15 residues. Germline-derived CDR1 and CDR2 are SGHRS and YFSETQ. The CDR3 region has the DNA TGCGCCAGCAGCTTGGTGCCCGGGTTGAGCACTGAAGCTTTCTTT. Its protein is CASSLVPGLSTEAFF.